This entry lists 19 T cell receptor beta chains sequenced from one sample in a study of response to subunit inactivated influenza vaccine. TCRdb re-called the RT-PCR reads through MiXCR, storing one row per CDR3 protein. Here the sample spans about 780,000 distinct CDR3 sequences, around a sixth being singletons. The specimen was PBMCs from blood, collected about 5 days after vaccination. The receptors here all came from a man between 45 and 60 years old who received an inactivated influenza vaccine.

This clonotype was recorded a few times. This chain's CDR3 is CSARAGTSVNTEAFF. As DNA, the CDR3 is TGCAGTGCTAGAGCGGGCACAAGCGTGAACACTGAAGCTTTCTTT. The chain carries TRBV20-1 and TRBJ1-1; D ambiguous. The CDR3 runs 15 residues. Germline values: CDR1 DFQATT, CDR2 SNEGSKA (reference sequence). V was pared by 1 base and J by 0 bases, with 12 bases between.

This clonotype occurred a few times. The rearrangement links TRBV11-2 to TRBJ2-2; 13 nucleotides align to TRBD2. Trimming removed 6 bases from V and 7 bases from J; junction bases left unmatched: 5. This CDR3 contains 15 residues. Germline CDR1 SGHAT, CDR2 FQNNGV. The CDR3 DNA reads TGTGCCAGCAGAGGACTAGCGGGAGTGGTCGGGGAGCTGTTTTTT. This sequence encodes CASRGLAGVVGELFF.

This clonotype was detected many times. The chain combines TRBV12-3 or TRBV12-4 with TRBJ2-7; D is possibly TRBD1 (7 bases). V was trimmed by 8 bases and J by 4 bases, leaving 12 bases between them. The CDR3 consists of 12 residues. CDR3 nucleotides: TGTGCCAGCGGCGGGACAGTTTACGAGCAGTACTTC. Translation: CASGGTVYEQYF.

This clonotype was recorded a few times. J is TRBJ1-5 and V is TRBV7-9; D ambiguous. Trimming stripped 2 bases from V and 6 bases from J, with 11 bases between. This CDR3 contains 14 residues. CDR1 and CDR2 (germline): SEHNR, FQNEAQ (reference sequence). In DNA, the CDR3 is TGTGCCAGCAGCTTACGTCAGGAATTTCAGCCCCAGCATTTT. Amino acid sequence: CASSLRQEFQPQHF. The complete variable domain, with remaining parts taken from reference TRBV7-9 and TRBJ1-5, reads DTGVSQNPRHKITKRGQNVTFRCDPISEHNRLYWYRQTLGQGPEFLTYFQNEAQLEKSRLLSDRFSAERPKGSFSTLEIQRTEQGDSAMYLCASSLRQEFQPQHFGDGTRLSIL.

This clonotype has more than one count but fewer than ten. This chain joins TRBV6-2 or TRBV6-3 and TRBJ1-6; 7 bases match TRBD1. Germline CDR1 and CDR2: MNHEY and SVGEGT. V dropped 6 bases and J dropped 13; count of bases not matched to a gene: 15. The CDR3 is made up of 15 amino acids. The CDR3 loop is CASSNNRGPMSPLHF. CDR3 in DNA: TGTGCCAGCAGCAACAACAGGGGCCCGATGTCGCCCCTCCACTTT.

In this sample, this clonotype turned up a few times. The V gene is TRBV3-1, the J gene TRBJ2-1, with 13 bases matching TRBD2. Trimming took 2 bases from V and 10 from J; bases not matched to a gene: 2. CDR1 and CDR2 (germline): LGHDT, YNNKEL (reference sequence). This CDR3 region has 14 residues. DNA of the CDR3: TGTGCCAGCAGCCAACTACTAGCGGGGGGGGAGCAGTTCTTC. As protein: CASSQLLAGGEQFF.

The chain combines TRBV7-3 with TRBJ2-1; 8 nucleotides match TRBD2. CDR3 length: 16 residues. V was pared by 5 bases and J by 10 bases, with 16 bases of the junction left unmatched. CDR1 and CDR2 from the germline V gene are SGHTA and FQGTGA. This CDR3 reads CASSHGGTRLSREQFF. The CDR3 DNA follows: TGTGCCAGCAGCCATGGCGGGACTAGACTATCTCGAGAGCAGTTCTTC.

This clonotype was observed a few times. As DNA, the CDR3 is TGTGCCAGCAGCGGAGGTGGCAAAAACATTCAGTACTTC. This sequence encodes CASSGGGKNIQYF. This sequence joins TRBV6-6 and TRBJ2-4; a possible D gene is TRBD2 (5 bases). The CDR3 is 13 amino acids. V shed 6 bases and J shed 3 bases, with 9 bases lying between them. Germline V gene data show CDR1 as MNHNY and CDR2 as SVGAGI (reference sequence).

In its sample, this clonotype was seen a few times. The chain employs TRBV6-2 or TRBV6-3 and TRBJ1-5; D is unresolved. Deletions cut 6 bases from V and 4 bases from J, with 13 bases between. Per germline, CDR1 MNHEY and CDR2 SVGEGT. The CDR3 contains 14 residues. This chain's CDR3 is CASSPDSPNQPQHF. CDR3 DNA: TGTGCCAGCAGCCCCGACTCGCCAAATCAGCCCCAGCATTTT.

This clonotype was picked up many times. CDR3 bases: TGCGCCAGCAGCTTAGAAGTCCCGGGACAGGGGGCGGGCACTGAAGCTTTCTTT. Translation gives CASSLEVPGQGAGTEAFF. This chain joins TRBV5-1 and TRBJ1-1; TRBD1 aligns across 12 bases. Germline trimming cut 2 bases from V and 4 bases from J; bases unmatched to any gene: 12. CDR1 is SGHRS and CDR2 is YFSETQ in the germline V gene. The CDR3 covers 18 residues.

The chain employs TRBV5-1 and TRBJ2-2; no reliable D call. V lost 4 bases to trimming and J lost 0 bases, with 13 bases between them. CDR1 SGHRS and CDR2 YFSETQ come from the germline V gene. This CDR3 comprises 16 residues. The CDR3: CASSPSVGTNTGELFF. The CDR3 DNA is TGCGCCAGCAGCCCCTCGGTAGGGACGAACACCGGGGAGCTGTTTTTT. Full variable domain (outside the CDR3, taken from reference TRBV5-1 and TRBJ2-2): KAGVTQTPRYLIKTRGQQVTLSCSPISGHRSVSWYQQTPGQGLQFLFEYFSETQRNKGNFPGRFSGRQFSNSRSEMNVSTLELGDSALYLCASSPSVGTNTGELFFGEGSRLTVL.

This clonotype was observed a few times. The chain combines TRBV20-1 with TRBJ2-7; D gene uncertain. V was trimmed by 1 base and J by 5 bases, leaving 9 bases between them. This CDR3 is built from 12 residues. CDR1 is DFQATT, CDR2 SNEGSKA, per germline (reference sequence). The CDR3: CSARGHTDEQYF. The CDR3 DNA reads as TGCAGTGCTAGAGGCCACACGGACGAGCAGTACTTC.

The rearrangement links TRBV7-9 to TRBJ2-6; either TRBD1 or TRBD2 may fit D (6 bases each). CDR1 and CDR2 (germline): SEHNR, FQNEAQ (reference sequence). The CDR3 spans 16 residues. V shed 4 bases and J shed 4 bases, with 14 bases lying between them. CDR3 bases: TGTGCCAGCAGCTATAATAGGGGGGCCGGGGCCAACGTCCTGACTTTC. Its protein product is CASSYNRGAGANVLTF.

This clonotype occurred many times. This chain uses TRBV12-3 or TRBV12-4 with TRBJ2-2, with D perhaps matching TRBD2 (5 bases). The V and J ends lost 8 bases and 7 bases respectively, with 17 bases between them. The CDR3 is 14 residues long. The CDR3 loop is CASGWAGGHGELFF. The CDR3 coding sequence is TGTGCCAGCGGATGGGCAGGAGGTCACGGGGAGCTGTTTTTT.

This clonotype occurred a few times. The rearrangement joins TRBV12-3 or TRBV12-4 to TRBJ1-4; tentatively, D is TRBD1 (6 bases). The germline V and J ends were trimmed by 6 bases and 5 bases, with 13 bases remaining between them. The length of the CDR3 is 14 residues. Here the CDR3 reads CASSFAGANEKLFF. CDR3 nucleotide sequence: TGTGCCAGCAGCTTCGCGGGGGCGAATGAAAAACTGTTTTTT.

This clonotype has just a few counts. The CDR3 sequence is CSAARGLPNEQFF. For the CDR3, the DNA is TGCAGTGCTGCCCGGGGACTTCCCAATGAGCAGTTCTTC. The chain carries TRBV20-1 and TRBJ2-1; D is possibly TRBD2 (6 bases). The CDR3 is 13 residues long. Germline V gene sequence: CDR1 DFQATT, CDR2 SNEGSKA (reference sequence). V was trimmed by 5 bases and J by 6 bases, leaving 14 bases between them.

The rearrangement uses TRBV9 and TRBJ2-1, with D uncertain. Trimming left V 1 base short and J 2 bases short, with 7 bases between. The germline V gene encodes CDR1 SGDLS and CDR2 YYNGEE. CDR3 length: 14 amino acids. CDR3 sequence reads: CASSVSGTYNEQFF. DNA for the CDR3: TGTGCCAGCAGCGTATCCGGAACCTACAATGAGCAGTTCTTC.

This clonotype showed up just a few times. This chain joins TRBV5-6 and TRBJ1-4, with D perhaps matching TRBD1 (5 bases). In germline, CDR1 is SGHDT, CDR2 YYEEEE. This CDR3 spans 12 amino acids. Trimming took 0 bases from V and 12 from J, leaving 9 bases between them. CDR3 nucleotide sequence: TGTGCCAGCAGCTTGGCCGACAGTCAACTGTTTTTT. Its translation: CASSLADSQLFF.

This chain connects TRBV5-1 to TRBJ2-5, with a weak D call TRBD2 (5 bases). CDR1 is SGHRS, CDR2 YFSETQ, per germline. Trimming took 3 bases from V and 5 from J, leaving 14 bases between them. The CDR3 runs to 14 residues. The CDR3 spells CASSYADSGETQYF. CDR3 in DNA: TGCGCCAGCAGCTATGCGGACTCTGGTGAGACCCAGTACTTC. The whole variable domain, filled in from reference TRBV5-1 and TRBJ2-5, reads KAGVTQTPRYLIKTRGQQVTLSCSPISGHRSVSWYQQTPGQGLQFLFEYFSETQRNKGNFPGRFSGRQFSNSRSEMNVSTLELGDSALYLCASSYADSGETQYFGPGTRLLVL.